The 24 T cell receptor beta chains below come from one sample, sequenced in a study of blood T cell repertoires in COVID-19. Profiled with immunoSEQ multiplex PCR; TCRdb holds only in-frame clones, not every one. The repertoire includes tens of thousands of clones, about 70% of them detected once, and 50% to 75% sits in the top ten. The specimen was peripheral blood. All receptors derive from a man older than 75 with acute or convalescent COVID-19.

V gene TRBV19 combines with J gene TRBJ2-5; 11 bases map to TRBD2. CDR1 is LNHDA, CDR2 SQIVND, per germline (reference sequence). Trimming at V came to 0 bases and at J to 7 bases, leaving 1 base not matched to a gene. The length of the CDR3 is 14 residues. The CDR3 region is CASSIEGTSGTQYF. In nucleotides, the CDR3 is TGTGCCAGTAGTATAGAGGGGACTAGCGGGACCCAGTACTTC. Drawing the rest from reference TRBV19 and TRBJ2-5, the complete variable domain is DGGITQSPKYLFRKEGQNVTLSCEQNLNHDAMYWYRQDPGQGLRLIYYSQIVNDFQKGDIAEGYSVSREKKESFPLTVTSAQKNPTAFYLCASSIEGTSGTQYFGPGTRLLVL.

The chain joins TRBV19 to TRBJ1-2, with TRBD1 as a possible D gene (6 bases). V was clipped by 7 bases and J by 1 base, with 13 bases between them. The CDR3 has 14 amino acids. The V gene's germline CDR1 is LNHDA and CDR2 SQIVND (reference sequence). The CDR3 bases are TGTGCCAGTACCCGGGACATCGGTAACTATGGCTACACCTTC. It codes for CASTRDIGNYGYTF.

V gene TRBV11-2 combines with J gene TRBJ2-5, with 8 bases fitting TRBD1. The CDR3 is made up of 14 amino acids. V was clipped by 1 base and J by 4 bases; unmatched bases: 2. Germline loops: CDR1 SGHAT, CDR2 FQNNGV. CDR3 nucleotides: TGTGCCAGCAGCTTAGGTACAGGGGGAGAGACCCAGTACTTC. Protein: CASSLGTGGETQYF.

This clone appeared a single time. The chain links TRBV19 to TRBJ2-1, with 7 bases fitting TRBD2. V shed 4 bases, J shed 7 bases, and the junction held 4 bases outside the gene matches. Germline CDR1 LNHDA, CDR2 SQIVND (reference sequence). This CDR3 contains 13 residues. Here the CDR3 reads CASSTSGKNEQFF. CDR3 nucleotides: TGTGCCAGTAGTACTAGCGGAAAGAATGAGCAGTTCTTC.

CDR3 sequence: CASSFSGNSYEQYF. The CDR3 region has the DNA TGTGCCAGCAGCTTCAGCGGGAATTCCTACGAGCAGTACTTC. V is TRBV11-2 and J is TRBJ2-7, with 7 bases lining up with TRBD2. The CDR3 covers 14 residues. Germline loops: CDR1 SGHAT, CDR2 FQNNGV. The V and J ends lost 3 bases and 1 base, in that order; junction bases with no gene match: 3.

The CDR3 sequence: CASSIRVADTQYF. The CDR3 region has the DNA TGTGCCAGTAGTATCCGAGTCGCAGATACGCAGTATTTT. The chain employs TRBV19 and TRBJ2-3; D not certain. Germline V gene lookup returns CDR1 LNHDA and CDR2 SQIVND (reference sequence). This CDR3 comprises 13 residues. The ends were cut back, 3 bases at V and 4 bases at J, with 8 bases in the middle.

The rearrangement joins TRBV7-9 to TRBJ2-2; D not certain. Germline values: CDR1 SEHNR, CDR2 FQNEAQ (reference sequence). V lost 6 bases and J lost 1, with 15 bases in between. This CDR3 is 16 amino acids long. CDR3 coding DNA: TGTGCCAGCAGTCCCGGCCACAGTTTGAACACCGGGGAGCTGTTTTTT. It encodes CASSPGHSLNTGELFF.

This chain connects TRBV19 to TRBJ2-7; D call uncertain. CDR1 and CDR2 from the germline V gene are LNHDA and SQIVND (reference sequence). The CDR3 extends over 14 amino acids. With 0 bases removed from V and 6 bases from J, the gap between germline ends came to 12 bases. The CDR3 reads CASSIEWSRREQYF. CDR3 bases: TGTGCCAGTAGTATAGAATGGAGCCGGCGCGAGCAGTACTTC.

The rearrangement links TRBV5-4 to TRBJ2-2; D gene uncertain. The germline gives CDR1 SGHNT, CDR2 YYREEE (reference sequence). With 5 bases removed from V and 6 bases from J, the gap between germline ends came to 17 bases. CDR3 length: 15 residues. DNA of the CDR3: TGTGCCAGCAGTCTGTTAAGGAGTCCGCCCGGGGAGCTGTTTTTT. Amino acids: CASSLLRSPPGELFF.

The chain recombines TRBV28 with TRBJ1-2; D not resolved. In germline, CDR1 is MDHEN, CDR2 SYDVKM. Trimming removed 5 bases at V and 8 bases at J, with 18 bases between. The CDR3 is 14 residues long. CDR3 protein: CASSPEGLPWGYTF. The CDR3 DNA sequence: TGTGCCAGCAGTCCAGAGGGCCTCCCATGGGGCTACACCTTC.

The CDR3 DNA reads TGTGCCAGCAGCTCACGGGACTCCTACACAGATACGCAGTATTTT. It encodes CASSSRDSYTDTQYF. This chain connects TRBV7-6 to TRBJ2-3; D is possibly TRBD2 (6 bases). V dropped 4 bases and J dropped 2 bases, with 13 bases sitting between them. Per the germline V gene, CDR1 is SGHVS and CDR2 is FNYEAQ. This CDR3 region has 15 residues.

The chain uses TRBV14 and TRBJ1-4; D may be TRBD1 (5 bases). CDR1 and CDR2 from the germline V gene are SGHDN and FVKESK. The CDR3 covers 16 residues. V shed 4 bases and J shed 2 bases, with 14 bases lying between them. This CDR3 is CASSPTRQKTNEKLFF. CDR3 coding DNA: TGTGCCAGCAGCCCTACTCGACAGAAGACTAATGAAAAACTGTTTTTT.

The DNA of the CDR3 is TGTGCCAGCAGCTTGATGCCGGACAATGAGCAGTTCTTC. It codes for CASSLMPDNEQFF. This sequence joins TRBV5-5 and TRBJ2-1, with D unresolved. CDR1 and CDR2 from the germline V gene are SGHKS and YYEKEE (reference sequence). Trimming shortened V by 1 base and J by 5 bases, and 7 bases separated the two germline ends. The CDR3 is 13 amino acids.

The J gene is TRBJ2-3, the V gene TRBV29-1, with D possibly being TRBD1 (5 bases). The CDR3 runs to 14 residues. Germline-derived CDR1 and CDR2 are SQVTM and ANQGSEA. V lost 8 bases and J lost 6, with 21 bases in between. The CDR3 spells CSFQGYSAHDTQYF. The CDR3 coding sequence is TGCAGCTTCCAGGGTTACTCCGCACATGATACGCAGTATTTT.

V usage is TRBV7-9 and J usage is TRBJ2-1, with 9 bases identical to TRBD2. This CDR3 comprises 17 residues. The trim removed 5 bases at V and 4 bases at J, leaving 12 bases unmatched. From germline, CDR1 is SEHNR and CDR2 FQNEAQ (reference sequence). In DNA, the CDR3 is TGTGCCAGCAGCGGAGCGATCGGGACTAGCAGTTACAATGAGCAGTTCTTC. Residues: CASSGAIGTSSYNEQFF.

The chain joins TRBV2 to TRBJ1-1; 7 bases line up with TRBD1. CDR1 is SNHLY, CDR2 FYNNEI, per germline. The CDR3 length is 12 residues. V lost 5 bases to trimming and J lost 4 bases; unmatched junction nucleotides: 1. The DNA of the CDR3 is TGTGCCAGCAGTCCAGGGGGCACTGAAGCTTTCTTT. Its protein is CASSPGGTEAFF.

This clone came up once. This chain links TRBV7-2 with TRBJ1-1, with a weak D call TRBD1 (6 bases). Germline V CDR1 and CDR2: SGHTA, FQGNSA. The V end lost 1 base, the J end lost 11 bases, and 17 bases lay between the germline ends. The CDR3 runs to 14 residues. The CDR3: CASSLVPDSFGAFF. As DNA, the CDR3 is TGTGCCAGCAGCTTAGTCCCGGACAGTTTCGGCGCTTTCTTT.

The V and J genes are TRBV18 and TRBJ1-5, with no clear D. Trimming removed 4 bases from V and 0 bases from J, with 7 bases in between. This CDR3 contains 14 residues. The germline gives CDR1 KGHSH, CDR2 LQKENI. Here the CDR3 DNA reads TGTGCCAGCTCACTTCAGGTTAGCAATCAGCCCCAGCATTTT. It encodes CASSLQVSNQPQHF.

The chain has TRBV7-2 and TRBJ1-4, with 7 bases fitting TRBD1. Germline lookup yields CDR1 SGHTA and CDR2 FQGNSA. This CDR3 has 15 amino acids. Germline trimming cut 0 bases from V and 5 bases from J; bases unmatched to any gene: 3. CDR3: CASSLAGTANEKLFF. In nucleotides, the CDR3 is TGTGCCAGCAGCTTAGCTGGGACAGCAAATGAAAAACTGTTTTTT.

This chain connects TRBV5-4 to TRBJ2-7; tentative D call: TRBD2 (5 bases). The CDR3 has 14 amino acids. Germline V gene data show CDR1 as SGHNT and CDR2 as YYREEE (reference sequence). V gave up 0 bases and J gave up 6 bases, with 13 bases separating them. CDR3 nucleotide sequence: TGTGCCAGCAGCTTGGAGCGGAGATCGGGCGAGCAGTACTTC. Protein sequence: CASSLERRSGEQYF.

The rearrangement joins TRBV11-2 to TRBJ2-1; 11 bases align to TRBD2. The germline V gene has CDR1 SGHAT and CDR2 FQNNGV. The CDR3 is made up of 14 amino acids. V was pared by 3 bases and J by 6 bases, with 1 base of the junction left unmatched. The CDR3 region is CASSFTSGSNEQFF. The CDR3 DNA is TGTGCCAGCAGCTTCACTAGCGGGAGCAATGAGCAGTTCTTC.

In this sample, this clone turned up many times. The J gene is TRBJ2-7, the V gene TRBV6-2 or TRBV6-3; TRBD2 agrees at 7 bases. Losses at the gene ends were 2 bases for V and 2 bases for J; bases not matched to a gene: 0. CDR3 size: 13 residues. Germline values: CDR1 MNHEY, CDR2 SVGEGT. The CDR3 DNA sequence: TGTGCCAGCAGTTACGGACTAGCCTACGAGCAGTACTTC. This translates into CASSYGLAYEQYF.

V and J are TRBV4-2 and TRBJ2-1, with 9 bases lining up with TRBD1. J lost 7 bases, V lost 1 base, and 17 bases had no gene match. Germline-derived CDR1 and CDR2 are LGHNA and YNFKEQ. This CDR3 has 19 amino acids. The CDR3 nucleotides are TGTGCCAGCAGCCAAGGGGTTCATATTACAGGGGGCAATTTGAATGAGCAGTTCTTC. It translates to CASSQGVHITGGNLNEQFF.

Written as DNA, the CDR3 is TGTGCCAGCAGCTTAGCCATGAACAGGGGACTCTATGGCTACACCTTC. Translated: CASSLAMNRGLYGYTF. The chain carries TRBV11-2 and TRBJ1-2; 7 positions agree with TRBD1. V lost 1 base, J lost 4 bases, and 9 bases stayed unmatched. CDR3 length equals 16 residues. Looked up from germline, CDR1 is SGHAT and CDR2 is FQNNGV.